Listed here are 13 T cell receptor beta chains from one sample, sequenced in a study of blood T cell repertoires in COVID-19. Produced via immunoSEQ multiplex PCR; TCRdb's table is partial and in-frame only. The table lists fewer than 300,000 clones, 70% to 90% of them singletons. Sequencing was performed on peripheral blood. The receptors come from a woman aged 25 to 39 with COVID-19, enrolled during active disease.

The chain has TRBV29-1 and TRBJ1-5; TRBD1 is a possible D gene (6 bases). V shed 5 bases and J shed 3 bases, with 14 bases lying between them. The CDR3 has 14 amino acids. The V gene's germline CDR1 is SQVTM and CDR2 ANQGSEA. CDR3 DNA: TGCAGCGTTAGGACAGCAAATAACAATCAGCCCCAGCATTTT. Translation gives CSVRTANNNQPQHF.

The chain combines TRBV6-6 with TRBJ2-1; D is possibly TRBD2 (5 bases). V lost 2 bases and J 3 bases, leaving 14 bases between the germline ends. This CDR3 has 16 amino acids. Germline loops: CDR1 MNHNY, CDR2 SVGAGI (reference sequence). The CDR3 sequence: CASSYPIGEGYNEQFF. The CDR3 nucleotides read TGTGCCAGCAGTTACCCTATCGGAGAGGGCTACAATGAGCAGTTCTTC.

J is TRBJ2-2 and V is TRBV6-1, with 7 bases aligning to TRBD1. Trimming cost V 2 bases and J 0 bases; bases outside gene matches: 3. The length of the CDR3 is 16 residues. From germline, CDR1 is MNHNS and CDR2 SASEGT. The CDR3 region is CASSEPTGTNTGELFF. CDR3 DNA sequence: TGTGCCAGCAGTGAACCGACAGGGACGAACACCGGGGAGCTGTTTTTT.

The V call is TRBV6-4, the J call TRBJ2-5, with D possibly matching TRBD2 (6 bases). Trimming cost V 3 bases and J 1 base, with 12 bases left between them. The V gene's germline CDR1 is MRHNA and CDR2 SNTAGT. The CDR3 is 15 amino acids. CDR3: CASSEEAGGQETQYF. CDR3 DNA sequence: TGTGCCAGCAGTGAAGAAGCCGGGGGCCAAGAGACCCAGTACTTC.

The chain uses TRBV5-1 and TRBJ2-1; 7 nucleotides align to TRBD2. The CDR3 sequence is 13 residues long. The germline CDR1 and CDR2 sequences are SGHRS and YFSETQ. V shed 0 bases, J shed 12 bases, and the junction held 6 bases outside the gene matches. The CDR3 nucleotides read TGCGCCAGCAGCTTGGAACTAGCGTGGGGGCAGTTCTTC. This translates into CASSLELAWGQFF.

The chain joins TRBV7-7 to TRBJ2-5; the D gene is possibly TRBD1 (6 bases). The CDR3 loop spans 15 amino acids. Trimming stripped 2 bases from V and 2 bases from J, with 12 bases between. The germline V gene encodes CDR1 SSHAT and CDR2 FNYEAQ (reference sequence). CDR3 sequence: CASSLLTGIQETQYF. The CDR3 bases are TGTGCCAGCAGCTTATTAACAGGGATACAAGAGACCCAGTACTTC.

V gene TRBV7-6 combines with J gene TRBJ2-5; tentatively, D is TRBD2 (6 bases). V shed 6 bases and J shed 5 bases, with 22 bases lying between them. CDR1 and CDR2 from the germline V gene are SGHVS and FNYEAQ. The CDR3 spans 16 residues. CDR3 sequence: CASSPYLAVVDETQYF. CDR3 in DNA: TGTGCCAGCAGTCCCTACTTAGCGGTGGTGGATGAGACCCAGTACTTC.

The rearrangement uses TRBV4-2 and TRBJ2-3; 8 bases are a match to TRBD1. Trimming removed 8 bases from V and 5 bases from J; junction bases left unmatched: 12. Germline V gene lookup returns CDR1 LGHNA and CDR2 YNFKEQ. This CDR3 has 15 residues. CDR3 nucleotides: TGTGCCAGCGGAAGATTTCAGGGGGCAAAAGATACGCAGTATTTT. This encodes CASGRFQGAKDTQYF.

DNA of the CDR3: TGTGCCAGCAGCCAAACCTGGACTAGCGGGGTCAATGAGCAGTTCTTC. Translation: CASSQTWTSGVNEQFF. V usage is TRBV3-1 (or the pseudogene TRBV3-2) and J usage is TRBJ2-1, with 12 bases aligning to TRBD2. Germline V gene lookup returns CDR1 LGHDT and CDR2 YNNKEL (reference sequence). J gave up 6 bases and V 2 bases, and 5 bases lay outside the gene matches. This CDR3 spans 16 amino acids.

The chain couples TRBV28 to TRBJ2-7, with D perhaps TRBD2 (5 bases). V was trimmed by 7 bases and J by 6 bases, leaving 22 bases between them. Germline V gene sequence: CDR1 MDHEN, CDR2 SYDVKM. The CDR3 is made up of 15 amino acids. The CDR3 here is CASTFQGQRRGEQYF. The CDR3 coding sequence is TGTGCCAGCACCTTTCAAGGTCAGCGTCGGGGCGAGCAGTACTTC.

The chain has TRBV18 and TRBJ2-2; 10 nucleotides align to TRBD1. Germline lookup yields CDR1 KGHSH and CDR2 LQKENI. The CDR3 extends over 17 amino acids. Losses at the gene ends were 3 bases for V and 4 bases for J; bases not matched to a gene: 8. DNA of the CDR3: TGTGCCAGCTCACCCGTACCGGGACAGGGGACCACCGGGGAGCTGTTTTTT. Its protein product is CASSPVPGQGTTGELFF.

This chain connects TRBV4-1 to TRBJ1-5; tentatively, D is TRBD1 (5 bases). The CDR3 length is 15 residues. The germline V and J ends were trimmed by 2 bases and 1 base, with 9 bases remaining between them. Germline V lookup: CDR1 MGHRA, CDR2 YSYEKL. CDR3 sequence (DNA): TGCGCCAGCAGCCAAAGGGGTTTGAGCAATCAGCCCCAGCATTTT. Translated, it gives CASSQRGLSNQPQHF.

The V call is TRBV6-6, the J call TRBJ2-5; tentative D call: TRBD2 (7 bases). The CDR3 runs to 15 residues. CDR1 MNHNY and CDR2 SVGAGI come from the germline V gene (reference sequence). The V gene lost 0 bases and the J gene lost 5 bases, with 13 bases spanning the gap. The CDR3 DNA is TGTGCCAGCAGTTACTCGGGGGGGCCGGGGGAGACCCAGTACTTC. Residues: CASSYSGGPGETQYF.